The 26 T cell receptor beta chains below all came from one sample that was sequenced in a study of shared clonotypes between healthy human individuals. TCRdb's table, derived via immunoSEQ multiplex PCR, lists solely in-frame clones and lacks some. The sample consists of millions of clones, approximately 90% of them appearing once. The sample was naive CD4+ T cells sorted from blood. Described subset: CD45RA+ positively selected. The receptors were gathered from a man between 18 and 35 years old in good health.

The chain links TRBV27 to TRBJ2-1, with 8 nucleotides matching TRBD2. This CDR3 has 14 amino acids. Trimming took 6 bases from V and 5 from J; bases not matched to a gene: 6. The germline V gene has CDR1 MNHEY and CDR2 SMNVEV (reference sequence). Here the CDR3 reads CASRGLGLNNEQFF. CDR3 nucleotide sequence: TGTGCCAGCAGGGGACTAGGCCTCAACAATGAGCAGTTCTTC.

The chain recombines TRBV10-3 with TRBJ2-1, with 13 nucleotides matching TRBD2. The CDR3 runs 18 residues. Unmatched junction bases numbered 9, after V lost 0 bases and J lost 7 bases. Germline lookup yields CDR1 ENHRY and CDR2 SYGVKD. The CDR3: CAISESTSGGGVGNEQFF. The CDR3 DNA follows: TGTGCCATCAGTGAGTCCACTAGCGGGGGGGGAGTCGGAAATGAGCAGTTCTTC.

The chain couples TRBV27 to TRBJ2-7, with 7 bases matching TRBD2. CDR1 is MNHEY, CDR2 SMNVEV, per germline (reference sequence). With 5 bases clipped from V and 3 bases from J, the junction kept 10 bases outside the gene matches. CDR3 size: 15 residues. The CDR3 protein is CASSRTGTNHYEQYF. As DNA, the CDR3 is TGTGCCAGCAGTCGAACCGGGACTAATCACTACGAGCAGTACTTC.

The chain has TRBV18 and TRBJ2-4, with 9 bases fitting TRBD1. Germline V gene data show CDR1 as KGHSH and CDR2 as LQKENI. The V and J ends lost 4 bases and 2 bases, in that order; junction bases with no gene match: 9. The CDR3 loop spans 17 amino acids. CDR3 coding DNA: TGTGCCAGCTCACAGCAACAGGGGGCGCGAACCAAAAACATTCAGTACTTC. Translation: CASSQQQGARTKNIQYF.

This clone showed up just a few times. The chain carries TRBV7-2 and TRBJ1-1, with D hard to call. V gave up 1 base and J gave up 0 bases, with 9 bases separating them. The germline V gene encodes CDR1 SGHTA and CDR2 FQGNSA. This CDR3 region has 15 residues. CDR3 sequence (DNA): TGTGCCAGCAGCTTAGTGGTTTTGCTGAACACTGAAGCTTTCTTT. It codes for CASSLVVLLNTEAFF.

The chain links TRBV28 to TRBJ1-2; TRBD1 might be the D (6 bases). This CDR3 has 15 residues. CDR1 MDHEN and CDR2 SYDVKM come from the germline V gene. The V gene lost 4 bases and the J gene lost 4 bases, with 16 bases spanning the gap. The DNA of the CDR3 is TGTGCCAGCAGTTCTCCCCCGGGGGCTTCCTATGGCTACACCTTC. Protein sequence: CASSSPPGASYGYTF.

V and J are TRBV18 and TRBJ2-7, with a weak D call TRBD2 (5 bases). The CDR3 has 14 residues. Trimming shortened V by 5 bases and J by 0 bases, and 11 bases separated the two germline ends. Looked up from germline, CDR1 is KGHSH and CDR2 is LQKENI. The CDR3 DNA sequence: TGTGCCAGCTCATACTCCAGCGGCTCCTACGAGCAGTACTTC. As protein: CASSYSSGSYEQYF.

This rearrangement joins TRBV2 to TRBJ2-7; a possible D gene is TRBD2 (6 bases). The CDR3 covers 13 residues. V lost 1 base and J 6 bases, leaving 10 bases between the germline ends. The germline gives CDR1 SNHLY, CDR2 FYNNEI. The CDR3 DNA reads as TGTGCCAGCAGTGAAGACGTGGGGGGCGAGCAGTACTTC. Residues: CASSEDVGGEQYF.

The V and J genes are TRBV30 and TRBJ1-3; unclear D gene. Germline lookup yields CDR1 GTSNPN and CDR2 SVGIG (reference sequence). Trimming pared 3 bases from V and 3 bases from J, leaving 15 bases between. The CDR3 totals 15 residues. The CDR3 nucleotides are TGTGCCTGGAGGAAGGGAACTTGGGGTGGAAACACCATATATTTT. This translates into CAWRKGTWGGNTIYF.

In the case of this clone: An end of the junction does not agree with germline; a read error may underlie this. The chain links TRBV7-9 to TRBJ2-7; 9 bases line up with TRBD2. The CDR3 has 16 amino acids. In germline, CDR1 is SEHNR, CDR2 FQNEAQ (reference sequence). In DNA form, the CDR3 reads TGTGCCAGCAGCGTAGCGGGGGTCAGCTCCTACTACGAGCAGTACTTC. This codes for CASSVAGVSSYYEQYF.

CDR3 in DNA: TGTGCCAGCAGCTTGTCTGGGGGTAATCAGCCCCAGCATTTT. Translating it yields CASSLSGGNQPQHF. The rearrangement links TRBV5-6 to TRBJ1-5, with D possibly being TRBD1 (5 bases). Trimming pared 1 base from V and 4 bases from J, leaving 9 bases between. Germline CDR1 and CDR2: SGHDT and YYEEEE. The CDR3 is 14 amino acids.

This clone was detected only a few times. The chain uses TRBV2 and TRBJ1-1; D is uncertain. The CDR3 has 13 amino acids. V lost 6 bases to trimming and J lost 3 bases, with 11 bases between them. Germline CDR1 reads SNHLY; CDR2 reads FYNNEI. CDR3 amino acids: CASRVQSYTEAFF. As DNA, the CDR3 is TGTGCCAGCAGGGTGCAAAGCTACACTGAAGCTTTCTTT. Filled out from reference TRBV2 and TRBJ1-1, the complete variable domain reads EPEVTQTPSHQVTQMGQEVILRCVPISNHLYFYWYRQILGQKVEFLVSFYNNEISEKSEIFDDQFSVERPDGSNFTLKIRSTKLEDSAMYFCASRVQSYTEAFFGQGTRLTVV.

Note on this clone: The same CDR3 arises from other DNA sequences in this sample as well. The rearrangement joins TRBV7-9 to TRBJ1-4; D possibly corresponds to TRBD1 (5 bases). The CDR3 totals 18 residues. V lost 2 bases and J 4 bases, leaving 20 bases between the germline ends. Germline loops: CDR1 SEHNR, CDR2 FQNEAQ (reference sequence). CDR3 sequence reads: CASSLLQGGWAFNEKLFF. CDR3 DNA sequence: TGTGCCAGCAGCTTACTGCAGGGCGGTTGGGCCTTTAATGAAAAACTGTTTTTT.

This clone was found once. This rearrangement joins TRBV18 to TRBJ2-5; 11 bases map to TRBD1. The V gene end was trimmed by 2 bases and the J gene end by 5 bases; junction bases not matched to a gene: 7. The CDR3 extends over 16 amino acids. Looked up from germline, CDR1 is KGHSH and CDR2 is LQKENI. CDR3 region: CASSPGRGQGAETQYF. In DNA form, the CDR3 reads TGTGCCAGCTCACCAGGTCGAGGACAGGGGGCGGAGACCCAGTACTTC.

The DNA of the CDR3 is TGTGCCAGCAGAAGTCCCGAGGAACTAGATACGCAGTATTTT. Amino acid sequence: CASRSPEELDTQYF. The rearrangement links TRBV7-8 to TRBJ2-3; D is uncertain. V lost 6 bases and J 5 bases, leaving 15 bases between the germline ends. There are 14 residues in the CDR3. Germline V gene data show CDR1 as SGHVS and CDR2 as FQNEAQ. Filled out from reference TRBV7-8 and TRBJ2-3, the complete variable domain reads GAGVSQSPRYKVAKRGQDVALRCDPISGHVSLFWYQQALGQGPEFLTYFQNEAQLDKSGLPSDRFFAERPEGSVSTLKIQRTQQEDSAVYLCASRSPEELDTQYFGPGTRLTVL.

The genes are TRBV4-1 and TRBJ1-5; D is unresolved. The CDR3 is 15 amino acids. Germline CDR1 MGHRA, CDR2 YSYEKL. Trimming removed 4 bases from V and 1 base from J, with 11 bases in between. The chain's CDR3 is CASSPETASNQPQHF. In DNA, the CDR3 is TGCGCCAGCAGCCCCGAGACGGCAAGCAATCAGCCCCAGCATTTT.

V usage is TRBV30 and J usage is TRBJ1-2, with 8 bases lining up with TRBD1. V shed 1 base and J 6 bases; nucleotides not matched to a gene: 16. The length of the CDR3 is 17 residues. CDR1 and CDR2 from the germline V gene are GTSNPN and SVGIG (reference sequence). The CDR3, as DNA: TGTGCCTGGAGTGGGGCGGCAGGGGGCAGGGGTATGGATGGCTACACCTTC. Translation: CAWSGAAGGRGMDGYTF.

The CDR3 DNA sequence: TGTGCCAGCAGTTTATCGACCAGCCCCGTCTACGAGCAGTACTTC. It translates to CASSLSTSPVYEQYF. This chain links TRBV27 with TRBJ2-7; no clear D gene. The CDR3 covers 15 residues. The V end was cut by 0 bases, the J end by 3 bases, with 12 bases between. CDR1 and CDR2 from the germline V gene are MNHEY and SMNVEV (reference sequence).

The rearrangement uses TRBV5-1 and TRBJ2-3, with D possibly matching TRBD2 (5 bases). The V and J ends lost 0 bases and 5 bases respectively, with 10 bases between them. CDR1 is SGHRS and CDR2 is YFSETQ in the germline V gene. CDR3 length: 14 amino acids. Written as DNA, the CDR3 is TGCGCCAGCAGCTTGGACCCGGGGAAAGATACGCAGTATTTT. Its translation: CASSLDPGKDTQYF.

CDR3 DNA sequence: TGTGCCAGCACCAGGACAGGGAGCTCTGGGGCCAACGTCCTGACTTTC. Protein: CASTRTGSSGANVLTF. The J gene is TRBJ2-6, the V gene TRBV7-2; 8 positions match TRBD1. J lost 0 bases, V lost 7 bases, and 5 bases had no gene match. This CDR3 has 16 residues. CDR1 is SGHTA, CDR2 FQGNSA, per germline.

For this clone: Other DNA sequences from this sample encode an identical CDR3 as well. The chain employs TRBV2 and TRBJ2-7, with 11 bases aligning to TRBD1. The CDR3 extends over 14 amino acids. The trim removed 8 bases at V and 2 bases at J, leaving 5 bases unmatched. Germline V gene lookup returns CDR1 SNHLY and CDR2 FYNNEI. The CDR3 DNA reads TGTGCCAGCCGGAAGGGACAGGGGGCCTACGAGCAGTACTTC. Its protein product is CASRKGQGAYEQYF.

This chain links TRBV29-1 with TRBJ2-7, with D possibly being TRBD2 (6 bases). The germline V gene encodes CDR1 SQVTM and CDR2 ANQGSEA. Trimming took 2 bases from V and 5 from J, leaving 16 bases between them. This CDR3 comprises 14 residues. The CDR3 is CSVEIGGRRNEQYF. The CDR3 region has the DNA TGCAGCGTTGAAATCGGGGGTAGGCGAAACGAGCAGTACTTC.

J is TRBJ2-1 and V is TRBV29-1; D may be TRBD2 (6 bases). The V end was cut by 6 bases, the J end by 10 bases, with 22 bases between. The CDR3 consists of 14 residues. The V gene's germline CDR1 is SQVTM and CDR2 ANQGSEA. In DNA form, the CDR3 reads TGCAGCGTCGACCGGACTAACGCCCGCAGGGAGCAGTTCTTC. Its translation is CSVDRTNARREQFF.

The chain combines TRBV5-1 with TRBJ2-2; either TRBD1 or TRBD2 may supply D (5 bases each). The germline V and J ends were trimmed by 2 bases and 4 bases, with 12 bases remaining between them. This CDR3 spans 15 amino acids. Per germline, CDR1 SGHRS and CDR2 YFSETQ. The CDR3 region is CASSFYRDPTGELFF. As DNA, the CDR3 is TGCGCCAGCAGCTTTTACCGGGACCCCACCGGGGAGCTGTTTTTT. Full variable domain (rest looked up from reference TRBV5-1 and TRBJ2-2): KAGVTQTPRYLIKTRGQQVTLSCSPISGHRSVSWYQQTPGQGLQFLFEYFSETQRNKGNFPGRFSGRQFSNSRSEMNVSTLELGDSALYLCASSFYRDPTGELFFGEGSRLTVL.

The J gene is TRBJ2-3, the V gene TRBV18; tentative D call: TRBD1 (6 bases). The CDR3 is 16 residues long. Germline-derived CDR1 and CDR2 are KGHSH and LQKENI. The V and J ends lost 3 bases and 3 bases respectively, with 16 bases between them. The CDR3 DNA sequence: TGTGCCAGCTCACCGCCCTGGGGCAGGGGAACAGATACGCAGTATTTT. Its translation is CASSPPWGRGTDTQYF. The full variable domain, its missing parts supplied by reference TRBV18 and TRBJ2-3, is NAGVMQNPRHLVRRRGQEARLRCSPMKGHSHVYWYRQLPEEGLKFMVYLQKENIIDESGMPKERFSAEFPKEGPSILRIQQVVRGDSAAYFCASSPPWGRGTDTQYFGPGTRLTVL.

This clone is a singleton in its sample. The rearrangement joins TRBV2 to TRBJ2-3; tentatively, D is TRBD1 (6 bases). Germline V gene data show CDR1 as SNHLY and CDR2 as FYNNEI. The length of the CDR3 is 15 residues. Trimming took off 4 bases at V and 2 bases at J, with 13 bases between the two ends. CDR3 region: CASSVTGQPTDTQYF. CDR3 coding DNA: TGTGCCAGCAGTGTAACAGGACAGCCCACAGATACGCAGTATTTT.